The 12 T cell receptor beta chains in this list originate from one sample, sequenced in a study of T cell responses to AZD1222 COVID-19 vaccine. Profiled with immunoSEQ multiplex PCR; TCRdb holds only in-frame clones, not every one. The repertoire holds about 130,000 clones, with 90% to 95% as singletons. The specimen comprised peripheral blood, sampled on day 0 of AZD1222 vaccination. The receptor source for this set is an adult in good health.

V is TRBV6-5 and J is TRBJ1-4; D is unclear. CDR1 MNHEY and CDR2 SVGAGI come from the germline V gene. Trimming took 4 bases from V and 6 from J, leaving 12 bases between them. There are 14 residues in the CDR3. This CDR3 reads CASSSISPDEKLFF. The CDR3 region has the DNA TGTGCCAGCAGTTCCATCAGCCCCGATGAAAAACTGTTTTTT.

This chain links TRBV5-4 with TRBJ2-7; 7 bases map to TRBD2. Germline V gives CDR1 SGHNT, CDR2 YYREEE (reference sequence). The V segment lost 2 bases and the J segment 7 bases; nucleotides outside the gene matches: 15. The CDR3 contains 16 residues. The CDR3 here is CASSLTGGHWAREQYF. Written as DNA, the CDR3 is TGTGCCAGCAGCTTAACGGGAGGTCATTGGGCTAGGGAGCAGTACTTC.

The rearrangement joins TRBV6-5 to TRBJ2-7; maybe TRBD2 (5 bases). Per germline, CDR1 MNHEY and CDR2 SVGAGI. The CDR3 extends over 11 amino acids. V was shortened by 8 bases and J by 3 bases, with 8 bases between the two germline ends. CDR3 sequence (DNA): TGTGCCAGCCAGCGGTACTACGAGCAGTACTTC. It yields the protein CASQRYYEQYF.

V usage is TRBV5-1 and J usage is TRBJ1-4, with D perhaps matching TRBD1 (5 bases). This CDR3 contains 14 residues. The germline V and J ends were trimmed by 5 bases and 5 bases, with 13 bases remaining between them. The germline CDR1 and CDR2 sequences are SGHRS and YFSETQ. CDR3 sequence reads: CASRAGTVNEKLFF. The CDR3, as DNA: TGCGCCAGCAGAGCCGGGACCGTAAATGAAAAACTGTTTTTT.

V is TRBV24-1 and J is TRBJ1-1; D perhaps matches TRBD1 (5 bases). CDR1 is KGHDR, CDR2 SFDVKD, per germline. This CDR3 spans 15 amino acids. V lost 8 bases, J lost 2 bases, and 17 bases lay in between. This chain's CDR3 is CATTPRTRTNTEAFF. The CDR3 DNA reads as TGTGCCACCACCCCGCGGACAAGGACTAACACTGAAGCTTTCTTT.

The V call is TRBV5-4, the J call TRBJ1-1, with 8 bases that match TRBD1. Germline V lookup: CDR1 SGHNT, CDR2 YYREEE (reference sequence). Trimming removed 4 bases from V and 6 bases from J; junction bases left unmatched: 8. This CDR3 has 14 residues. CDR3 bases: TGTGCCAGCAGCCGGACAGGGTCAGGTGCTGAAGCTTTCTTT. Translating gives CASSRTGSGAEAFF.

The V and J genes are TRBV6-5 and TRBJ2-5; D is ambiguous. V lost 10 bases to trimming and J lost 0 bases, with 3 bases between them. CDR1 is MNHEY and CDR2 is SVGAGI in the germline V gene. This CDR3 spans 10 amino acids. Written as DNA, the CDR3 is TGTGCCACAGACCAAGAGACCCAGTACTTC. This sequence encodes CATDQETQYF.

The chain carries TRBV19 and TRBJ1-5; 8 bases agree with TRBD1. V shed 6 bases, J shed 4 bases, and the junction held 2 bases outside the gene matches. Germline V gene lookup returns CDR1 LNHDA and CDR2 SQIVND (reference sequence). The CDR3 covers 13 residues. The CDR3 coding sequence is TGTGCCAGTAGGACAGGGGAAAATCAGCCCCAGCATTTT. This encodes CASRTGENQPQHF.

For the CDR3, the DNA is TGTGCCAGCAGCGGGGTAGTAGACGAGCAGTACTTC. Its translation is CASSGVVDEQYF. V usage is TRBV7-6 and J usage is TRBJ2-7, with D hard to call. Trimming shortened V by 5 bases and J by 5 bases, and 10 bases separated the two germline ends. The CDR3 runs 12 residues. Per the germline V gene, CDR1 is SGHVS and CDR2 is FNYEAQ.

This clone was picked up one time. The CDR3 DNA sequence: TGTGCCAGCAGCTTAGTACGGCCGGGTACAGATACGCAGTATTTT. It codes for CASSLVRPGTDTQYF. V usage is TRBV7-9 and J usage is TRBJ2-3; unclear D gene. CDR1 SEHNR and CDR2 FQNEAQ come from the germline V gene (reference sequence). V lost 1 base, J lost 3 bases, and 11 bases lay in between. The CDR3 contains 15 residues.

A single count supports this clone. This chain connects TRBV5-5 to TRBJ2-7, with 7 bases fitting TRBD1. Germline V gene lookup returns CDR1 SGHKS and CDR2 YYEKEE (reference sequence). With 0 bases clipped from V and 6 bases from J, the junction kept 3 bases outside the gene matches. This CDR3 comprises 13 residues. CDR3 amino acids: CASSLDNRGEQYF. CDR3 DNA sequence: TGTGCCAGCAGCTTGGATAACAGGGGCGAGCAGTACTTC.

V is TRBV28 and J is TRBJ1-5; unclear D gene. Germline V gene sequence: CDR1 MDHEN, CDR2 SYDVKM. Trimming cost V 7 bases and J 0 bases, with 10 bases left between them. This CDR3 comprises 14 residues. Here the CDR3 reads CASTPQVSNQPQHF. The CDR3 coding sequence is TGTGCCAGCACACCTCAGGTTAGCAATCAGCCCCAGCATTTT.